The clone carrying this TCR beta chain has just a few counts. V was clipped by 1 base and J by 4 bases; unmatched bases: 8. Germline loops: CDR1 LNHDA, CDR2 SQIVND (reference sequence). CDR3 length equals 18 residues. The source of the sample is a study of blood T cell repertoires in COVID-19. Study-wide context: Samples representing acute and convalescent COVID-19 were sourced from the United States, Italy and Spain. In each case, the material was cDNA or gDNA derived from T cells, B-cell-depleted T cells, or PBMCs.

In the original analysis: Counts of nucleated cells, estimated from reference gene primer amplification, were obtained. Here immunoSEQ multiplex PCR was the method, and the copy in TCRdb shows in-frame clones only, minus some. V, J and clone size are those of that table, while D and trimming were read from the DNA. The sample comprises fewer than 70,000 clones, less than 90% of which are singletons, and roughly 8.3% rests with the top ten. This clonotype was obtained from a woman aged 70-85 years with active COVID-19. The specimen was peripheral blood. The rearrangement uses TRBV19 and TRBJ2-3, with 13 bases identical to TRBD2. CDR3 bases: TGTGCCAGTAGTATAGCCCGGACTAGCGGGAGACGGGCAGATACGCAGTATTTT. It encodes CASSIARTSGRRADTQYF.